This T cell receptor beta chain emerged from a study of T cells in Graves' hyperthyroidism and ophthalmopathy. Germline CDR1 DFQATT, CDR2 SNEGSKA (reference sequence). The CDR3 length is 11 residues. The ends were cut back, 3 bases at V and 7 bases at J, with 9 bases in the middle. RNA transcripts were the template for amplifying TCR beta CDR3 regions. Initially, a first-round RT-PCR of the TCR CDR3 employed the HTBI primer set. Each CDR3 protein gets one entry after TCRdb re-called the multiplex PCR reads with MiXCR. The data show roughly 420,000 distinct CDR3 sequences, with approximately 13% seen just once and roughly 4.8% held by the top ten. This clonotype turned up a few times. Graves' hyperthyroidism was deemed stable absent ophthalmopathy progression within 18 months.

The clonotype comes from a woman between 18 and 29 years old with Graves' hyperthyroidism. The sample comprised blood. The J gene is TRBJ1-2, the V gene TRBV20-1; TRBD1 might be the D (6 bases). The CDR3 loop reads CSASGGCGYTF. Written as DNA, the CDR3 is TGCAGTGCTAGTGGGGGCTGTGGCTACACCTTC.